Included here is one T cell receptor (beta chain) sequence, with context. Individuals drawn from some 25 US areas were roughly 18 to 100 years old. Recovery among Cohort 3 donors was established by two negative PCRs, clearance, or symptom resolution. In the authors' workflow: From reference gene primer amplification, estimates of nucleated cell counts were derived. The repertoire was sequenced with immunoSEQ multiplex PCR; TCRdb's copy has only in-frame clones and lacks some. V and J calls plus clone size are reproduced from that table; the DNA served to infer D and trimming. The data contain approximately 380,000 clones, around 89% of them singletons. The germline V and J ends were trimmed by 3 bases and 4 bases, with 12 bases remaining between them. This CDR3 region has 14 residues. The germline gives CDR1 DFQATT, CDR2 SNEGSKA (reference sequence). This entry belongs to a study of blood T cell repertoires in COVID-19. On the study more broadly: Sources were T cells, B-cell-depleted T cells, or PBMCs; the material itself was cDNA or gDNA.

The clonotype comes from a woman under 30 who had recovered from COVID-19. What was sequenced was PBMCs or T cells enriched from blood (not recorded which). The chain joins TRBV20-1 to TRBJ1-4; maybe TRBD1 (5 bases). The CDR3 reads CSASGQGYNEKLFF. CDR3 DNA sequence: TGCAGTGCTAGTGGGCAGGGATATAATGAAAAACTGTTTTTT.